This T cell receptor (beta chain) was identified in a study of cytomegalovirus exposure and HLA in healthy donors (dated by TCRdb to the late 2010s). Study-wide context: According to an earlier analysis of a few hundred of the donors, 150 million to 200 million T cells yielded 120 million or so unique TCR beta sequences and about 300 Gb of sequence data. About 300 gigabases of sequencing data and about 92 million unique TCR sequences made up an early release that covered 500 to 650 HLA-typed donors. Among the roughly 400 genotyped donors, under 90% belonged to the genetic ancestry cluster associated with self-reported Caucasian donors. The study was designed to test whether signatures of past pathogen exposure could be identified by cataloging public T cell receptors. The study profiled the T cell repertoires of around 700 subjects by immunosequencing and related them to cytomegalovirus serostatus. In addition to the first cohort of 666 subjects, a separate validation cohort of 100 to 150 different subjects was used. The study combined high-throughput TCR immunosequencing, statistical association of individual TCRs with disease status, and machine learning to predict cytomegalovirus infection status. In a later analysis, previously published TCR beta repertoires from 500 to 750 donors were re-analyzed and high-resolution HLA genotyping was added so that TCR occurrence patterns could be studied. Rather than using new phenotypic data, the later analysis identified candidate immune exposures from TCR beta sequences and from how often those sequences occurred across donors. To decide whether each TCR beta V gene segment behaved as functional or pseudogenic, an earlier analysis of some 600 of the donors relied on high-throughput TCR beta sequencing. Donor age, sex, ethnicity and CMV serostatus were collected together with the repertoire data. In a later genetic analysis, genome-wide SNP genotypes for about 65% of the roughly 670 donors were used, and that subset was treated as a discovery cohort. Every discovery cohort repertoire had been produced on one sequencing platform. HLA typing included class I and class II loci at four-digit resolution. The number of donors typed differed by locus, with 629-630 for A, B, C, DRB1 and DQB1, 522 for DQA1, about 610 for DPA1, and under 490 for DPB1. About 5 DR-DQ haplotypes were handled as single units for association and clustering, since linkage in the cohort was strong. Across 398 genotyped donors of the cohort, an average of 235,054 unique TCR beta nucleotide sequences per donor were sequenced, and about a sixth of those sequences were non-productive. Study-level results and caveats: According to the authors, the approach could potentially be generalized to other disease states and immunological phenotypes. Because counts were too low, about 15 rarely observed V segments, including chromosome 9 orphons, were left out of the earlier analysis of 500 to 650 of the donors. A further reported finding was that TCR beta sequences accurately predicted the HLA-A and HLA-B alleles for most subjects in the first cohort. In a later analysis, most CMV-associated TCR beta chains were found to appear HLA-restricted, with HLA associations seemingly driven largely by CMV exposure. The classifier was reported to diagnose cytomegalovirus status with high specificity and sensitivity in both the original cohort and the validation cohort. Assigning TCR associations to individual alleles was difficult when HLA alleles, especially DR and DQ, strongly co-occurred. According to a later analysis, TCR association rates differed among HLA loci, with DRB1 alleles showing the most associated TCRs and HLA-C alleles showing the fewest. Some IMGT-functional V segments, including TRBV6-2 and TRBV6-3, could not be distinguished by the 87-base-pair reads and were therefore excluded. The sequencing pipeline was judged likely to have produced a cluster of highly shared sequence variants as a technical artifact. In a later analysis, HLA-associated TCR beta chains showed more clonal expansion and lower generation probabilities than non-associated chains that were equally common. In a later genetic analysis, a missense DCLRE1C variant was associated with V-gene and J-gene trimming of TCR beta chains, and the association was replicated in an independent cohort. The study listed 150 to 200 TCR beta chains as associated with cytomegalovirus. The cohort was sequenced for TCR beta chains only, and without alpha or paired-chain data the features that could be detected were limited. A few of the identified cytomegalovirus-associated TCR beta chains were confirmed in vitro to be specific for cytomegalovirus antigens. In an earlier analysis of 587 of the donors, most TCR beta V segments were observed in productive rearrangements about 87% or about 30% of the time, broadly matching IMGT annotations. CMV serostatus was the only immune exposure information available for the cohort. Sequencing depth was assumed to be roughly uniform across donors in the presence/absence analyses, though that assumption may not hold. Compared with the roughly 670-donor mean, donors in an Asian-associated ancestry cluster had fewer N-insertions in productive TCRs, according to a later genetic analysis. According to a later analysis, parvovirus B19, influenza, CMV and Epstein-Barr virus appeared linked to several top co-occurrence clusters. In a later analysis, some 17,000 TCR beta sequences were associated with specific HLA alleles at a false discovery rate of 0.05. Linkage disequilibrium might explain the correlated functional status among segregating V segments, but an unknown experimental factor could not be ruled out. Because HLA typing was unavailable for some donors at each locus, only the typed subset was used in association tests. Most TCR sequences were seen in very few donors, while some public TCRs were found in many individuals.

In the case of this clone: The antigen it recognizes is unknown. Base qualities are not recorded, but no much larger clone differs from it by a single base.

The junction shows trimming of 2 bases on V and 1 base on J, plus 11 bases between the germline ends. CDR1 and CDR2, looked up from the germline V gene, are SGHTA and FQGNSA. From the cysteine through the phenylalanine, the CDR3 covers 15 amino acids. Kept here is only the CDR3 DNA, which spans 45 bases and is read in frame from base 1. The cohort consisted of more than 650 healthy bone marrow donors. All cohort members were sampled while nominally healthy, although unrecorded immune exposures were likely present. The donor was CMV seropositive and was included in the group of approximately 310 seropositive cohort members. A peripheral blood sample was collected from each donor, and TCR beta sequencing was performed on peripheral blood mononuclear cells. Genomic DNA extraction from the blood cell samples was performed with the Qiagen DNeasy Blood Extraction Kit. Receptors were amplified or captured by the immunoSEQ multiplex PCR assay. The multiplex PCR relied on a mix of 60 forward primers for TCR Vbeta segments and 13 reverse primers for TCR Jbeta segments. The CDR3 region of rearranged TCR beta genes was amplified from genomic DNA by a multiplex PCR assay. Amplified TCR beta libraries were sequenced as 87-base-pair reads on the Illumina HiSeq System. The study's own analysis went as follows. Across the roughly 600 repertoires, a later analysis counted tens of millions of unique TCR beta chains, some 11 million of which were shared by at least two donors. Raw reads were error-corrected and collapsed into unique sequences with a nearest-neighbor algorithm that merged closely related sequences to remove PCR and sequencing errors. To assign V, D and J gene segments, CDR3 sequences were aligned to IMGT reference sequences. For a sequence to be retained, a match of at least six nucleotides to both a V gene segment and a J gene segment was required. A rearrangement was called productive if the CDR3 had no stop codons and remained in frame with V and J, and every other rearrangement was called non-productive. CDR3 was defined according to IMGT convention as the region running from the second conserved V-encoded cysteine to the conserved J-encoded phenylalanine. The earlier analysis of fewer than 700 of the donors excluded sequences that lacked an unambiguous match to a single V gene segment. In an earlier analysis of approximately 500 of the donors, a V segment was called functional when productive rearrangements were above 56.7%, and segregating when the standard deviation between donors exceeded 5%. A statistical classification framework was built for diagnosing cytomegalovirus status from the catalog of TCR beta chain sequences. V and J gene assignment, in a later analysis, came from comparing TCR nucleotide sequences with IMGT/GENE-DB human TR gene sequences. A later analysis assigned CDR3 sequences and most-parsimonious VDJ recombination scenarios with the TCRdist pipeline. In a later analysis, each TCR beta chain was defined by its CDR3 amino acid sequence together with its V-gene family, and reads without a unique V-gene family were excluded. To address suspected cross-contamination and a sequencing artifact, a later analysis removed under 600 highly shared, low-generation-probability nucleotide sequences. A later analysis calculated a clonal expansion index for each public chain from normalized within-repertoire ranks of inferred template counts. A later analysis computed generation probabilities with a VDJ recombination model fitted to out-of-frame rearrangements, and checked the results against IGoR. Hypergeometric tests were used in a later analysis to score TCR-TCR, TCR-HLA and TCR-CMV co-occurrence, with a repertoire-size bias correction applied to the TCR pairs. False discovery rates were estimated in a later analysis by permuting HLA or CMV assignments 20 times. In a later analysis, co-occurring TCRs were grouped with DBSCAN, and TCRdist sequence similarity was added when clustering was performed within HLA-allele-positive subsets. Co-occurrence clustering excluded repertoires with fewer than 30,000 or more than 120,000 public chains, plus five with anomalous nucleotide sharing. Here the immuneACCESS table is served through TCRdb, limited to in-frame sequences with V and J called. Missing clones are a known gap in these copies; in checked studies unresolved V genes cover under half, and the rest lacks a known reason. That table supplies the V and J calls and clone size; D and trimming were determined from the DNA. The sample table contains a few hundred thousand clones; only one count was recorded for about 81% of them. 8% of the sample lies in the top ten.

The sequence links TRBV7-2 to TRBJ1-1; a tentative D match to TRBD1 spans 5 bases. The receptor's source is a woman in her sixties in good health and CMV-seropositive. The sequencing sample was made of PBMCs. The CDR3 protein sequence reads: CASSLSGRRNTEAFF. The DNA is TGTGCCAGCAGCTTATCAGGGCGGAGGAACACTGAAGCTTTCTTT.